The 25 T cell receptor beta chains below were found in one sample sequenced in a study of T-cell memory formation after mild COVID-19. A single record per CDR3 protein comes from TCRdb applying MiXCR to the 5' RACE reads. This table holds 300,000 to 400,000 distinct CDR3 sequences, 15% to 20% found once. Sequencing was done on a sample of PBMCs or a T cell subset sorted from them (not recorded which). These receptors were taken from a man between 18 and 35 years old who had mild COVID-19 (a few samples of this study predate the infection). Cell type and time point are not known.

This chain connects TRBV18 to TRBJ2-7; possibly TRBD1 for D (5 bases). Trimming removed 0 bases at V and 2 bases at J, with 20 bases between. From germline, CDR1 is KGHSH and CDR2 LQKENI. The CDR3 has 18 residues. CDR3 DNA: TGTGCCAGCTCACCACCGAGTAAGGGCCGGACAACCACCTACGAGCAGTACTTC. This sequence encodes CASSPPSKGRTTTYEQYF. The full variable domain, rest sourced from reference TRBV18 and TRBJ2-7, is NAGVMQNPRHLVRRRGQEARLRCSPMKGHSHVYWYRQLPEEGLKFMVYLQKENIIDESGMPKERFSAEFPKEGPSILRIQQVVRGDSAAYFCASSPPSKGRTTTYEQYFGPGTRLTVT.

The gene calls are TRBV20-1 and TRBJ1-1; D gene unclear. V dropped 4 bases and J dropped 5 bases, with 11 bases sitting between them. CDR3 length: 12 residues. Germline V gene data show CDR1 as DFQATT and CDR2 as SNEGSKA (reference sequence). The CDR3 region has the DNA TGCAGTGCTAAAGGCAGTCTAACTGAAGCTTTCTTT. It translates to CSAKGSLTEAFF.

The J gene is TRBJ2-5, the V gene TRBV4-1; D remains unclear. This CDR3 is 14 amino acids long. The germline V gene encodes CDR1 MGHRA and CDR2 YSYEKL. Trimming shortened V by 4 bases and J by 1 base, and 10 bases separated the two germline ends. The CDR3 loop reads CASSPRNTQETQYF. The CDR3, as DNA: TGCGCCAGCAGCCCTCGGAATACCCAAGAGACCCAGTACTTC.

The gene calls are TRBV11-2 and TRBJ2-1; 7 bases are shared with TRBD2. In germline, CDR1 is SGHAT, CDR2 FQNNGV. The CDR3 consists of 16 residues. Trimming took 6 bases from V and 1 from J; bases not matched to a gene: 9. The CDR3 loop is CASSWGGDLSYNEQFF. The CDR3 DNA is TGTGCCAGCAGTTGGGGAGGGGACTTATCCTACAATGAGCAGTTCTTC.

To note about this clonotype: Relative to the germline gene, one junction end is altered; a read error may explain this. The chain recombines TRBV7-7 with TRBJ2-2; 8 nucleotides align to TRBD1. The germline V gene has CDR1 SSHAT and CDR2 FNYEAQ (reference sequence). The CDR3 length is 16 residues. CDR3 amino acids: CASSPWTGRATGELFF. The CDR3 DNA follows: TGTGCTAGCAGCCCCTGGACAGGGCGTGCCACCGGGGAGCTGTTTTTT.

This clonotype was detected ten times or more. The chain carries TRBV7-2 and TRBJ1-5, with D unclear. Germline CDR1 reads SGHTA; CDR2 reads FQGNSA. The V and J ends lost 2 bases and 6 bases respectively, with 11 bases between them. This CDR3 has 14 amino acids. This CDR3 is CASSLSGWSQPQHF. DNA for the CDR3: TGTGCCAGCAGCTTATCGGGGTGGAGTCAGCCCCAGCATTTT.

The chain couples TRBV9 to TRBJ2-5, with D hard to call. CDR3 length: 12 amino acids. Trimming removed 4 bases from V and 7 bases from J, with 11 bases in between. CDR1 SGDLS and CDR2 YYNGEE come from the germline V gene. The CDR3 region is CASSFSEGTQYF. CDR3 in DNA: TGTGCCAGCAGCTTCAGCGAAGGGACCCAGTACTTC.

There are many counts of this clonotype. The chain recombines TRBV3-1 with TRBJ2-6; D unclear. The V end was cut by 1 base, the J end by 2 bases, with 9 bases between. Looked up from germline, CDR1 is LGHDT and CDR2 is YNNKEL (reference sequence). The CDR3 extends over 16 amino acids. DNA for the CDR3: TGTGCCAGCAGCCAAGCGTGGGTGACTGGGGCCAACGTCCTGACTTTC. Protein sequence: CASSQAWVTGANVLTF.

The sample holds many counts of this clonotype. This sequence joins TRBV5-1 and TRBJ2-1, with TRBD2 identical over 12 bases. Trimming at V came to 2 bases and at J to 4 bases, leaving 1 base not matched to a gene. Germline V gene sequence: CDR1 SGHRS, CDR2 YFSETQ. The CDR3 extends over 15 amino acids. CDR3 sequence: CASSFGTSGYNEQFF. For the CDR3, the DNA is TGCGCCAGCAGCTTCGGGACTAGCGGGTACAATGAGCAGTTCTTC.

The chain carries TRBV6-2 or TRBV6-3 and TRBJ2-5, with 7 bases aligning to TRBD2. The CDR3 runs to 14 residues. The germline CDR1 and CDR2 sequences are MNHEY and SVGEGT. V was clipped by 6 bases and J by 1 base; unmatched bases: 5. The CDR3 nucleotides read TGTGCCAGCAGATCTGGACTAGTCCAAGAGACCCAGTACTTC. As protein: CASRSGLVQETQYF.

The chain combines TRBV6-2 or TRBV6-3 with TRBJ2-3, with 11 bases identical to TRBD2. The J segment lost 5 bases and the V segment lost 6 bases, leaving 4 bases of the junction unmatched. The CDR3 loop spans 14 amino acids. Per germline, CDR1 MNHEY and CDR2 SVGEGT. CDR3 in DNA: TGTGCCAGCAGATTAGCGGGGGGGCAAGATACGCAGTATTTT. Its protein product is CASRLAGGQDTQYF.

The V and J genes are TRBV3-1 and TRBJ2-3; D possibly corresponds to TRBD2 (5 bases). CDR1 LGHDT and CDR2 YNNKEL come from the germline V gene (reference sequence). Trimming removed 2 bases from V and 0 bases from J, with 15 bases in between. This CDR3 has 17 residues. CDR3 region: CASSQYLGGRSTDTQYF. DNA for the CDR3: TGTGCCAGCAGCCAATATCTGGGCGGGCGAAGCACAGATACGCAGTATTTT.

This sequence joins TRBV5-1 and TRBJ1-5; 7 bases are a match to TRBD1. This CDR3 contains 15 residues. The germline V gene has CDR1 SGHRS and CDR2 YFSETQ. The V and J ends lost 3 bases and 4 bases, in that order; junction bases with no gene match: 7. The CDR3 sequence: CASSSTGEPNQPQHF. CDR3 nucleotide sequence: TGCGCCAGCAGCTCAACAGGGGAACCGAATCAGCCCCAGCATTTT.

This clonotype was counted between two and nine times. The V gene is TRBV27, the J gene TRBJ2-7; D is unclear. Germline V gives CDR1 MNHEY, CDR2 SMNVEV (reference sequence). The CDR3 runs to 14 residues. Trimming removed 0 bases at V and 4 bases at J, with 10 bases between. As DNA, the CDR3 is TGTGCCAGCAGTTTATCAGGGTACGGGTACGAGCAGTACTTC. Residues: CASSLSGYGYEQYF.

V and J are TRBV10-3 and TRBJ2-7; D is ambiguous. The CDR3 covers 11 residues. Germline lookup yields CDR1 ENHRY and CDR2 SYGVKD. The ends were cut back, 2 bases at V and 3 bases at J, with 2 bases in the middle. The CDR3 loop reads CAISENYEQYF. The CDR3 nucleotides read TGTGCCATCAGTGAGAACTACGAGCAGTACTTC.

The V and J genes are TRBV29-1 and TRBJ2-5; TRBD1 aligns across 9 bases. This CDR3 is built from 15 residues. Germline V CDR1 and CDR2: SQVTM, ANQGSEA. Trimming took 6 bases from V and 2 from J; bases not matched to a gene: 10. The CDR3 nucleotides are TGCAGCGTGCCCCCGGACAGGGGACGGCAAGAGACCCAGTACTTC. This translates into CSVPPDRGRQETQYF. The variable domain in full, completed from reference TRBV29-1 and TRBJ2-5, reads SAVISQKPSRDICQRGTSLTIQCQVDSQVTMMFWYRQQPGQSLTLIATANQGSEATYESGFVIDKFPISRPNLTFSTLTVSNMSPEDSSIYLCSVPPDRGRQETQYFGPGTRLLVL.

The chain couples TRBV30 to TRBJ1-3, with D perhaps TRBD1 (5 bases). This CDR3 has 12 residues. Trimming took off 5 bases at V and 2 bases at J, with 7 bases between the two ends. Germline CDR1 GTSNPN, CDR2 SVGIG (reference sequence). The CDR3 here is CAWEGPGNTIYF. CDR3 DNA sequence: TGTGCCTGGGAGGGGCCTGGAAACACCATATATTTT.

This clonotype was observed a few times. The chain recombines TRBV6-5 with TRBJ1-5, with 7 bases matching TRBD1. There are 18 residues in the CDR3. CDR1 is MNHEY, CDR2 SVGAGI, per germline. Trimming cost V 0 bases and J 6 bases; bases outside gene matches: 14. The DNA for the CDR3 is TGTGCCAGCAGTTACTCACCGCCGGGACAGCAATGGGGTCAGCCCCAGCATTTT. Translated: CASSYSPPGQQWGQPQHF.

This clonotype was detected a few times. The V call is TRBV20-1, the J call TRBJ2-3; 13 bases line up with TRBD2. The germline V gene has CDR1 DFQATT and CDR2 SNEGSKA (reference sequence). CDR3 length equals 17 residues. Trimming took 0 bases from V and 2 from J; bases not matched to a gene: 5. The CDR3 protein is CSARDPGTSGNTDTQYF. As DNA, the CDR3 is TGCAGTGCTAGAGATCCCGGGACTAGCGGGAACACAGATACGCAGTATTTT.

The table lists this clonotype with a few counts. This chain links TRBV19 with TRBJ1-2, with TRBD1 matching 7 bases. V lost 5 bases and J lost 4; bases outside the gene matches: 10. The germline V gene has CDR1 LNHDA and CDR2 SQIVND (reference sequence). This CDR3 is 15 amino acids long. CDR3 loop: CASSPNRGAGYGYTF. The CDR3 bases are TGTGCCAGTAGTCCTAACAGGGGTGCAGGCTATGGCTACACCTTC. Combining the CDR3 with reference TRBV19 and TRBJ1-2 gives the whole variable domain DGGITQSPKYLFRKEGQNVTLSCEQNLNHDAMYWYRQDPGQGLRLIYYSQIVNDFQKGDIAEGYSVSREKKESFPLTVTSAQKNPTAFYLCASSPNRGAGYGYTFGSGTRLTVV.

This clonotype was counted many times. The chain joins TRBV5-1 to TRBJ1-1; D gene ambiguous. CDR1 and CDR2 (germline): SGHRS, YFSETQ. This CDR3 comprises 14 residues. V was cut by 1 base and J by 1 base, with 8 bases left in between. CDR3: CASSLFGENTEAFF. The CDR3 DNA follows: TGCGCCAGCAGCTTGTTTGGGGAGAACACTGAAGCTTTCTTT.

The chain is built from TRBV4-3 and TRBJ1-4; D call uncertain. Germline values: CDR1 LGHNA, CDR2 YSLEER. This CDR3 comprises 14 residues. V gave up 1 base and J gave up 7 bases, with 10 bases separating them. For the CDR3, the DNA is TGCGCCAGCAGCCAAGCAAGGGAGGCTGAAAAACTGTTTTTT. Protein sequence: CASSQAREAEKLFF.

The chain's CDR3 is CASSLVGGRTQETQYF. CDR3 in DNA: TGCGCCAGCAGCTTGGTCGGGGGTAGGACTCAAGAGACCCAGTACTTC. The chain carries TRBV5-1 and TRBJ2-5; weak D call: TRBD2 (6 bases). Germline CDR1 SGHRS, CDR2 YFSETQ. Trimming took off 0 bases at V and 2 bases at J, with 14 bases between the two ends. This CDR3 is built from 16 residues.

The chain couples TRBV7-2 to TRBJ2-5; the D gene is possibly TRBD2 (7 bases). Germline V lookup: CDR1 SGHTA, CDR2 FQGNSA. The CDR3 extends over 14 amino acids. V was pared by 5 bases and J by 5 bases, with 15 bases between. The CDR3 region is CASSRAGAGETQYF. CDR3 nucleotides: TGTGCCAGCAGCAGGGCGGGGGCCGGGGAGACCCAGTACTTC.

There are a few counts of this clonotype. The rearrangement links TRBV4-2 to TRBJ1-4; no firm D call. The CDR3 runs to 16 residues. V was trimmed by 0 bases and J by 3 bases, leaving 11 bases between them. The germline CDR1 and CDR2 sequences are LGHNA and YNFKEQ. The CDR3, as DNA: TGTGCCAGCAGCCAAGATCTGAAAGCTCCTAATGAAAAACTGTTTTTT. Translation gives CASSQDLKAPNEKLFF.